This T cell receptor beta chain was obtained from a study of T cell repertoires in cytomegalovirus infection. General study results and limits: The ex vivo response was dominated by HLA-C-restricted CMV-specific TCR beta clonotypes.

Germline V gene lookup returns CDR1 SEHNR and CDR2 FQNEAQ (reference sequence). This CDR3 region has 12 residues. TCRdb itself ran the reads through MiXCR, one entry per CDR3 protein. The sample records roughly 760,000 distinct CDR3 sequences, less than 40% being singletons. About this clonotype: The antigen is undetermined. An end of the junction does not agree with germline; a read error may underlie this.

This rearrangement joins TRBV7-9 to TRBJ2-3, with 7 bases lining up with TRBD1. This clonotype originated in a human donor in good health (CMV status not recorded). Some clones in this sample may be carry-over from other donors' samples. The sequenced sample consisted of PBMCs. The DNA of the CDR3 is TGTGCCAGCGGGGACAGCACAGCTACGCAGTATTTT. It yields the protein CASGDSTATQYF.